The sequence of this TCR beta chain was determined in a study of technical replicates of blood from a handful of donors. The table came from immunoSEQ multiplex PCR; TCRdb's copy has only in-frame clones and leaves some out. The sample contains 65,000 to 80,000 clones, 90% to 95% of which appear only once. In germline, CDR1 is SQVTM, CDR2 ANQGSEA. This CDR3 spans 14 amino acids. After removal of 3 bases from V and 2 bases from J, the junction contained 6 bases not matched to a gene. Sequenced input: T cells isolated from PBMCs. This TCR came from a human donor in good health. The chain couples TRBV29-1 to TRBJ2-7; 8 nucleotides line up with TRBD1. CDR3 sequence (DNA): TGCAGCGTTGACTTGACAGGGGATGCCTACGAGCAGTACTTC. Amino acid sequence: CSVDLTGDAYEQYF.